The clone carrying this T cell receptor beta chain has a handful of counts. What it binds is not known. Expressed TCRB transcripts were sequenced after all isolated RNA was converted to cDNA. Approximately 3.4 million reads, on average, came from each naive, central memory and regulatory T cell sample. Clones were sequenced by immunoSEQ multiplex PCR, and TCRdb holds only the in-frame ones, with some missing. Altogether a few hundred thousand clones are present, about 15% being singletons, with the ten largest covering about 0.019%. The data stem from a study of beta chain features in type 1 diabetes. General study findings and limits: Shortening of TCRB CDR3s, moderate but significant, appeared in all four CD4+ subsets of Type 1 diabetes patients.

The CDR3 has 12 amino acids. Trimming took 8 bases from V and 1 from J, leaving 11 bases between them. The germline CDR1 and CDR2 sequences are SQVTM and ANQGSEA. Purities over 95% were achieved in all sorted populations. The TCR sequence derives from a woman between 18 and 30 years old in good health. The chain links TRBV29-1 to TRBJ1-1, with TRBD1 as a possible D gene (5 bases). Sequencing was performed on naive CD4+ T cells from blood. The CDR3 loop is CSTLGGNTEAFF. The CDR3, as DNA: TGCAGCACCCTGGGGGGGAACACTGAAGCTTTCTTT.